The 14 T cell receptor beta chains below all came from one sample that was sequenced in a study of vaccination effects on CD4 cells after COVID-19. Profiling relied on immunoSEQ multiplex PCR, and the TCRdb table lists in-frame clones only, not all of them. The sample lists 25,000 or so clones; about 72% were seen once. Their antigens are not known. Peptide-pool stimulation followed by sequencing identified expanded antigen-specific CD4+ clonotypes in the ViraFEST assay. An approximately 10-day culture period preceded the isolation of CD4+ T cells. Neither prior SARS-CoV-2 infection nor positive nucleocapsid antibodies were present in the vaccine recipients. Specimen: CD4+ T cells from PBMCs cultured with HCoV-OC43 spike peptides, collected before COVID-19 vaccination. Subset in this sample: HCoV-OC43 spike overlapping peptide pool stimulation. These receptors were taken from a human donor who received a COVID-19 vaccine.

DNA for the CDR3: TGTGCCAGCAGTTACGGGTGGACAGGGTCGTACGAGCAGTACTTC. It is translated as CASSYGWTGSYEQYF. This rearrangement joins TRBV6-5 to TRBJ2-7; 8 positions agree with TRBD1. Trimming at V came to 2 bases and at J to 4 bases, leaving 7 bases not matched to a gene. This CDR3 has 15 amino acids. Germline V lookup: CDR1 MNHEY, CDR2 SVGAGI.

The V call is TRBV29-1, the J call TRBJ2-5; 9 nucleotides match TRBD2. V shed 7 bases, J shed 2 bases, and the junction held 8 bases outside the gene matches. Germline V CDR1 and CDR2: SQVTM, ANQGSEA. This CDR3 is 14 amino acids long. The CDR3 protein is CSELPGLAQETQYF. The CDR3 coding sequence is TGCAGCGAGTTACCGGGACTAGCTCAAGAGACCCAGTACTTC. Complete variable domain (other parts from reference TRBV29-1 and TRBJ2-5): SAVISQKPSRDICQRGTSLTIQCQVDSQVTMMFWYRQQPGQSLTLIATANQGSEATYESGFVIDKFPISRPNLTFSTLTVSNMSPEDSSIYLCSELPGLAQETQYFGPGTRLLVL.

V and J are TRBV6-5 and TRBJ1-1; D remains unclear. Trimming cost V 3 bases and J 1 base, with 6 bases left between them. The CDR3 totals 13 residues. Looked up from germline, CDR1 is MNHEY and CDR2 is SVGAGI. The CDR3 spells CASSYRKNTEAFF. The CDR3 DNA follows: TGTGCCAGCAGTTATAGGAAGAACACTGAAGCTTTCTTT.

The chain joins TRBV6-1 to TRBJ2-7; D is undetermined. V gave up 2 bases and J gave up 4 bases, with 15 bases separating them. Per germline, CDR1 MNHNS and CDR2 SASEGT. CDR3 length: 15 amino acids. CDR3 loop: CASSERFYGLYEQYF. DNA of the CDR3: TGTGCCAGCAGTGAAAGGTTTTATGGGCTATACGAGCAGTACTTC.

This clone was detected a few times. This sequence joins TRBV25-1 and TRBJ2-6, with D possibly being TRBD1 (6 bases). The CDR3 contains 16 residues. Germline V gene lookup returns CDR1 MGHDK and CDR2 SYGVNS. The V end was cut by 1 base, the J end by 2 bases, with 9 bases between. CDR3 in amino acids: CASSEFQGPGANVLTF. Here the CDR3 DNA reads TGTGCCAGCAGTGAATTCCAGGGGCCTGGGGCCAACGTCCTGACTTTC.

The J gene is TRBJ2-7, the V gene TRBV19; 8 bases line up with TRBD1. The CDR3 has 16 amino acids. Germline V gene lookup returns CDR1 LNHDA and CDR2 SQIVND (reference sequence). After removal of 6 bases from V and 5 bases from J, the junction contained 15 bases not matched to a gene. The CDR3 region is CASSPRLGAGGHEQYF. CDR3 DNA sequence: TGTGCCAGTAGCCCCCGACTGGGGGCAGGGGGCCACGAGCAGTACTTC.

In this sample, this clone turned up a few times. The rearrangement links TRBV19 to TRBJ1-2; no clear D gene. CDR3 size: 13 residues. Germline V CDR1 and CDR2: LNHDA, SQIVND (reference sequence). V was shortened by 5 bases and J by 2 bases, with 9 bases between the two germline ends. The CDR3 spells CASSYGENYGYTF. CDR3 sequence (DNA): TGTGCCAGTAGTTACGGGGAAAACTATGGCTACACCTTC. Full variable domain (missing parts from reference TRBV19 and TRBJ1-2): DGGITQSPKYLFRKEGQNVTLSCEQNLNHDAMYWYRQDPGQGLRLIYYSQIVNDFQKGDIAEGYSVSREKKESFPLTVTSAQKNPTAFYLCASSYGENYGYTFGSGTRLTVV.

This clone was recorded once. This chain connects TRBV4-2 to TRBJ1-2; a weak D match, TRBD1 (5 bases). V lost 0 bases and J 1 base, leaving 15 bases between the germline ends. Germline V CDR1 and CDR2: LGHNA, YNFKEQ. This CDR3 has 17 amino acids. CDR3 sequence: CASSQDTAREYNYGYTF. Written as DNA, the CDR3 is TGTGCCAGCAGCCAAGATACAGCCAGGGAATATAACTATGGCTACACCTTC.

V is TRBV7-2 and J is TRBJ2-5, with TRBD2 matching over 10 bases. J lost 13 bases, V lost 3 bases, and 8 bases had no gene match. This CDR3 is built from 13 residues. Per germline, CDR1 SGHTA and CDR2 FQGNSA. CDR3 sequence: CASSFLAGERGYF. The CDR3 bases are TGTGCCAGCAGCTTCCTAGCGGGAGAGAGGGGGTACTTC.

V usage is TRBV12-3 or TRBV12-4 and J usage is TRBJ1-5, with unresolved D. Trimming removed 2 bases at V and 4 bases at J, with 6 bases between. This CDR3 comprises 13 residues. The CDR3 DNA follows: TGTGCCAGCAGTTTATCCGCGAATCAGCCCCAGCATTTT. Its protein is CASSLSANQPQHF.

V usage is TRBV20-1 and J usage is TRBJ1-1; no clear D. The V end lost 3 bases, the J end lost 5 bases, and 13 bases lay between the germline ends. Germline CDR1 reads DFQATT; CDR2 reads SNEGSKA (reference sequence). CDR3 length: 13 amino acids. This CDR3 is CSASFQSGTEAFF. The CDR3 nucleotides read TGCAGTGCTAGTTTCCAGTCGGGAACTGAAGCTTTCTTT.

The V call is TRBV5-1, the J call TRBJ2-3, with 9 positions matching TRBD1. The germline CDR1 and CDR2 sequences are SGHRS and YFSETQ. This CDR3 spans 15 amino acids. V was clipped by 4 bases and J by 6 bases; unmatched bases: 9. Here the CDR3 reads CASSRDRAGVDTQYF. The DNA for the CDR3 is TGCGCCAGCAGCCGGGACAGGGCCGGGGTCGATACGCAGTATTTT.

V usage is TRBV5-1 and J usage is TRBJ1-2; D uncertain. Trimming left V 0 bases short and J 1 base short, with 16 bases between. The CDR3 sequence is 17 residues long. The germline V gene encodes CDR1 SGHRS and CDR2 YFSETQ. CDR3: CASSLGGQSLFNYGYTF. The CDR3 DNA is TGCGCCAGCAGCTTGGGTGGCCAGAGTCTATTTAACTATGGCTACACCTTC.

CDR3 region: CASSQTDRTYEQYF. CDR3 coding DNA: TGTGCCAGCAGCCAAACTGACAGGACCTACGAGCAGTACTTC. The rearrangement links TRBV3-1 (or the pseudogene TRBV3-2) to TRBJ2-7, with a weak D call TRBD1 (6 bases). V gave up 2 bases and J gave up 2 bases, with 10 bases separating them. Germline V CDR1 and CDR2: LGHDT, YNNKEL (reference sequence). The CDR3 has 14 residues.